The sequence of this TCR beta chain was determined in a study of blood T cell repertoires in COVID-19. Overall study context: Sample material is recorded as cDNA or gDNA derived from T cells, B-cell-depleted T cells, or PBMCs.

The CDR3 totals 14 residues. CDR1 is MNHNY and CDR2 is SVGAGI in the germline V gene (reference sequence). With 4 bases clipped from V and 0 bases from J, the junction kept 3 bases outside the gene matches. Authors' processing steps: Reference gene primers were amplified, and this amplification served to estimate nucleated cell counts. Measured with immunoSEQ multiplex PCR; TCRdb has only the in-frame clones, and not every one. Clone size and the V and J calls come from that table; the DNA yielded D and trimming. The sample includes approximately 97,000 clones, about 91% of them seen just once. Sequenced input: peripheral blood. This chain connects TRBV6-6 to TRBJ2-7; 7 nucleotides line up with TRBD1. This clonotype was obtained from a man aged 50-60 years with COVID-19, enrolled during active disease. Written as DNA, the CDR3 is TGTGCCAGCAGTTCTTACAGGGGCTCCTACGAGCAGTACTTC. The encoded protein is CASSSYRGSYEQYF.